The rows below give T cell receptor beta chains drawn from one sample of a study of blood T cell repertoires in COVID-19. Clones were sequenced by immunoSEQ multiplex PCR, and TCRdb holds only the in-frame ones, with some missing. In the table there are almost 400,000 clones, 88% of which are singletons. Sequenced material: PBMCs or T cells enriched from blood (not recorded which). These receptors all come from a woman in her thirties with acute COVID-19. Each CDR3 is given with its conserved first and last residue. A D gene is named only where the DNA matches it firmly. Clone size is stated in some rows and not others, as once, few, many or a class when expanded.

TRBJ1-5	-	TRBV4-1	-	CASSQDITARQPQHF	TGCGCCAGCAGCCAAGATATCACAGCACGTCAGCCCCAGCATTTT
TRBJ1-3	many	TRBV5-1	-	CASKSTNSGNTIYF	TGCGCCAGCAAGTCAACAAACTCTGGAAACACCATATATTTT
TRBJ2-7	-	TRBV4-3	-	CASSQDWTGAYEQYF	TGCGCCAGCAGCCAAGATTGGACGGGAGCCTACGAGCAGTACTTC
TRBJ2-1	once	TRBV7-2	TRBD2	CASSLLGGGNEQFF	TGTGCCAGCAGCTTACTAGGCGGGGGGAATGAGCAGTTCTTC
TRBJ1-4	-	TRBV19	TRBD1	CATCDRANEKLFF	TGTGCCACCTGTGACAGGGCGAATGAAAAACTGTTTTTT
TRBJ1-1	-	TRBV15	-	CATIGVNTEAFF	TGTGCCACCATTGGAGTGAACACTGAAGCTTTCTTT
TRBJ1-1	-	TRBV12-3/TRBV12-4	-	CASSRGWEAFF	TGTGCCAGCAGTCGGGGGTGGGAAGCTTTCTTT
TRBJ1-2	few	TRBV24-1	-	CATSDLRVGGYTF	TGTGCCACCAGTGATTTGAGAGTGGGCGGCTACACCTTC
TRBJ2-5	-	TRBV7-2	TRBD1	CASSLVPGQGETQYF	TGTGCCAGCAGCTTAGTGCCGGGACAGGGAGAGACCCAGTACTTC
TRBJ1-6	-	TRBV5-4	-	CASSPGTPGEPLHF	TGTGCCAGCAGCCCCGGAACGCCAGGGGAGCCCCTCCACTTT
TRBJ1-1	-	TRBV6-1	TRBD1	CASSEVAGGGTEAFF	TGTGCCAGCAGTGAAGTAGCAGGGGGAGGAACTGAAGCTTTCTTT
TRBJ2-7	-	TRBV11-2	-	CASSLVTSGPSYEQYF	TGTGCCAGCAGCTTAGTAACGTCAGGGCCCTCCTACGAGCAGTACTTC
TRBJ1-2	-	TRBV7-2	-	CASSPLPWARTNYGYTF	TGTGCCAGCAGCCCCCTTCCGTGGGCTCGAACTAACTATGGCTACACCTTC
TRBJ2-2	once	TRBV29-1	-	CSVLHTTGELFF	TGCAGCGTCCTCCACACGACCGGGGAGCTGTTTTTT
TRBJ2-3	-	TRBV7-3	-	CASSQTHNPSTDTQYF	TGTGCCAGCAGTCAGACTCACAATCCTAGCACAGATACGCAGTATTTT
TRBJ2-7	-	TRBV7-9	TRBD2	CASSLAGLAEEQYF	TGTGCCAGCAGCTTAGCCGGACTAGCGGAGGAGCAGTACTTC
TRBJ2-3	-	TRBV5-6	-	CASSLGAGTDTQYF	TGTGCCAGCAGCTTGGGGGCAGGCACAGATACGCAGTATTTT
TRBJ1-2	-	TRBV27	-	CASSFQGSLNYGYTF	TGTGCCAGCAGTTTCCAGGGGAGCCTTAACTATGGCTACACCTTC
TRBJ2-2	-	TRBV5-1	TRBD2	CASIPGGTQVSGELFF	TGCGCCAGCATCCCGGGAGGGACCCAAGTCTCCGGGGAGCTGTTTTTT
TRBJ2-2	-	TRBV19	TRBD2	CASSPRGGAPGELFF	TGTGCCAGTAGTCCCCGGGGGGGCGCGCCCGGGGAGCTGTTTTTT
TRBJ2-7	-	TRBV3-1/TRBV3-2	TRBD1	CASSQSGTGGYEQYF	TGTGCCAGCAGCCAAAGCGGGACAGGGGGCTACGAGCAGTACTTC
TRBJ1-6	-	TRBV5-1	-	CASSLSVAGYNSPLHF	TGCGCCAGCAGCTTGAGTGTGGCAGGGTATAATTCACCCCTCCACTTT
TRBJ1-5	-	TRBV30	-	CAWSGSRSGQPQHF	TGTGCCTGGAGTGGGAGTAGGAGTGGGCAGCCCCAGCATTTT
TRBJ2-7	few	TRBV19	TRBD2	CASSIRDYTPHEQYF	TGTGCCAGTAGTATCCGGGACTATACCCCCCACGAGCAGTACTTC
TRBJ1-2	-	TRBV9	-	CASSVSGQHYGYTF	TGTGCCAGCAGCGTATCTGGGCAGCACTATGGCTACACCTTC
TRBJ1-2	few	TRBV9	-	CASSSGKGYTF	TGTGCCAGCAGTTCAGGGAAGGGCTACACCTTC
TRBJ2-7	-	TRBV5-1	TRBD1	CASSLRPDRGNHEQYF	TGCGCCAGCAGCTTGCGCCCGGACAGGGGTAATCACGAGCAGTACTTC
TRBJ1-1	-	TRBV6-1	-	CASSEVGGGTEAFF	TGTGCCAGCAGTGAGGTTGGGGGGGGCACTGAAGCTTTCTTT
TRBJ1-1	-	TRBV10-3	-	CATWEATRTEAFF	TGTGCCACATGGGAGGCGACAAGGACCGAAGCTTTCTTT
TRBJ1-5	-	TRBV2	TRBD1	CASTTGEGNQPQHF	TGTGCCAGCACCACAGGGGAGGGCAATCAGCCCCAGCATTTT
TRBJ1-1	-	TRBV5-4	TRBD1	CASSLQGATEAFF	TGTGCCAGCAGCCTCCAGGGGGCAACTGAAGCTTTCTTT
TRBJ2-7	-	TRBV6-1	TRBD2	CASSDQGGGANEQYF	TGTGCCAGCAGTGATCAGGGCGGGGGGGCCAACGAGCAGTACTTC
TRBJ1-2	-	TRBV6-5	-	CASTAGRSRNYGYTF	TGTGCCAGCACTGCGGGTCGGAGCCGAAACTATGGCTACACCTTC
TRBJ1-2	-	TRBV4-3	TRBD1	CASSQEVPGQGRGANYGYTF	TGCGCCAGCAGCCAAGAAGTCCCGGGACAGGGGAGGGGAGCTAACTATGGCTACACCTTC
TRBJ2-2	-	TRBV9	-	CASSVAGNTGELFF	TGTGCCAGCAGCGTAGCAGGGAACACCGGGGAGCTGTTTTTT
TRBJ2-2	-	TRBV27	TRBD1	CASSSTRDRYTGELFF	TGTGCCAGCAGTTCCACCCGGGACAGGTACACCGGGGAGCTGTTTTTT
TRBJ2-7	-	TRBV7-9	TRBD1	CASGPTQGPTYEQYF	TGTGCCAGCGGACCAACACAGGGGCCGACCTACGAGCAGTACTTC
TRBJ2-7	-	TRBV2	-	CASRDNAHTYEQYF	TGTGCCAGCAGGGACAATGCACACACCTACGAGCAGTACTTC
TRBJ2-1	-	TRBV6-1	TRBD1	CASSEADRIKRYEQFF	TGTGCCAGCAGTGAAGCGGACAGGATCAAACGCTATGAGCAGTTCTTC
TRBJ1-2	-	TRBV24-1	-	CATSLGGVHGYTF	TGTGCCACCAGTTTAGGGGGGGTCCATGGCTACACCTTC
TRBJ2-3	-	TRBV5-1	TRBD2	CASSLPISGVAQYF	TGCGCCAGCAGCTTGCCGATTAGCGGGGTCGCGCAGTATTTT
TRBJ1-4	few	TRBV19	TRBD1	CASSTGGLGEKLFF	TGTGCCAGTAGCACAGGGGGTTTAGGTGAAAAACTGTTTTTT
TRBJ2-3	-	TRBV27	TRBD2	CASSFGLAGGRASDTQYF	TGTGCCAGCAGTTTCGGACTAGCGGGGGGCAGGGCTTCAGATACGCAGTATTTT
TRBJ2-7	-	TRBV10-1	TRBD1	CASSDVRDRGYNYEQYF	TGCGCCAGCAGTGATGTCCGGGACAGGGGGTATAATTACGAGCAGTACTTC
TRBJ1-6	once	TRBV11-1	TRBD1	CASRGTGFSSPLHF	TGTGCCAGCAGAGGGACAGGGTTTAGTTCACCCCTCCACTTT
TRBJ1-2	-	TRBV6-2/TRBV6-3	-	CASSYTGYGYTF	TGTGCCAGCAGTTACACGGGCTATGGCTACACCTTC
TRBJ1-1	-	TRBV12-5	-	CASGWGENTEAFF	TGTGCTAGTGGCTGGGGGGAGAACACTGAAGCTTTCTTT
TRBJ1-2	-	TRBV7-2	-	CASSSRGGLGRDYGYTF	TGTGCCAGCAGCTCAAGGGGGGGGCTAGGAAGGGACTATGGCTACACCTTC
TRBJ2-1	once	TRBV5-1	TRBD1	CASSLGDRGQNEQFF	TGCGCCAGCAGCTTGGGGGACAGGGGGCAAAATGAGCAGTTCTTC
TRBJ1-2	-	TRBV2	-	CASSYTEIDYGYTF	TGTGCCAGCAGTTACACAGAAATAGACTATGGCTACACCTTC